This TCR beta chain is from a study of vaccination and CD4 T cells after COVID-19. Sequence data for DNA of cultured CD4+ T cells were generated by the Oncomine TCR Beta short-read assay. One entry per CDR3 protein, called by TCRdb with MiXCR from the PCR reads. The sample carries more than 20,000 distinct CDR3 sequences, 50% recorded once. CDR3 length: 13 amino acids. CDR1 and CDR2 from the germline V gene are DFQATT and SNEGSKA (reference sequence). Trimming took 7 bases from V and 6 from J; bases not matched to a gene: 5. This clonotype was seen a handful of times. Its antigen is not known. Treatment indicated: approximately 9-day PBMC culture with coronavirus spike peptide pools or control peptides (ViraFEST assay).

The V and J genes are TRBV20-1 and TRBJ2-1, with 11 nucleotides matching TRBD2. Sequenced sample: CD4+ T cells from blood, cultured in vitro. The TCR originated in a human donor who had recovered from COVID-19. The CDR3 loop is CSEEGLAGNEQFF. CDR3 DNA: TGCAGTGAAGAAGGACTAGCGGGCAATGAGCAGTTCTTC.